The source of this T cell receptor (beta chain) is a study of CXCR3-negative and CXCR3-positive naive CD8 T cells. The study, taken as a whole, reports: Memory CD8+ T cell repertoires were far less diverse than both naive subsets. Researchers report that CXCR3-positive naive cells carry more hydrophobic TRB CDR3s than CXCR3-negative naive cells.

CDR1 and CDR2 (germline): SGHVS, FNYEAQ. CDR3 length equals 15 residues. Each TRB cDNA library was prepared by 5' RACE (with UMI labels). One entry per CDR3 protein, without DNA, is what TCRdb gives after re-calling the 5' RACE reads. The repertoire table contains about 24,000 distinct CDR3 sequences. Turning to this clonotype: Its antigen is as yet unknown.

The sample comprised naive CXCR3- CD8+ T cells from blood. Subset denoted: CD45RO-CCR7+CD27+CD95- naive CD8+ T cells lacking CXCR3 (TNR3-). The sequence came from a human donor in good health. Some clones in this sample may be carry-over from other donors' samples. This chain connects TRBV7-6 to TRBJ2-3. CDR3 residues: CASSLALTWTDTQYF. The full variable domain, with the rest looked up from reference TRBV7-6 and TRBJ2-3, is GAGVSQSPRYKVTKRGQDVALRCDPISGHVSLYWYRQALGQGPEFLTYFNYEAQQDKSGLPNDRFSAERPEGSISTLTIQRTEQRDSAMYRCASSLALTWTDTQYFGPGTRLTVL.